These 10 T cell receptor beta chains were sequenced from one sample in a study of T-cell memory formation after mild COVID-19. Using its own MiXCR run on the 5' RACE reads, TCRdb lists one record per CDR3 protein. Among under 650,000 distinct CDR3 sequences listed, about a sixth were seen once. The sample consisted of PBMCs or a T cell subset sorted from them (not recorded which). These TCRs come from an adult woman who had mild COVID-19 (a few samples of this study predate the infection). Cell type and time point are not known.

This clonotype occurred a few times. This sequence joins TRBV20-1 and TRBJ2-3; D call uncertain. V shed 7 bases and J shed 6 bases, with 14 bases lying between them. Germline V gene data show CDR1 as DFQATT and CDR2 as SNEGSKA (reference sequence). The CDR3 consists of 12 residues. CDR3 sequence: CSGPDMADTQYF. The CDR3 bases are TGCAGTGGCCCTGATATGGCGGATACGCAGTATTTT.

This clonotype was recorded a few times. This chain connects TRBV9 to TRBJ1-1; maybe TRBD1 (5 bases). The CDR3 covers 14 residues. Germline V gene lookup returns CDR1 SGDLS and CDR2 YYNGEE. Trimming pared 0 bases from V and 8 bases from J, leaving 14 bases between. CDR3 sequence: CASSVAKEGIEAFF. CDR3 nucleotides: TGTGCCAGCAGCGTAGCTAAGGAGGGGATCGAAGCTTTCTTT.

This clonotype was detected ten times or more. The chain links TRBV5-1 to TRBJ2-5; D remains ambiguous. Germline V CDR1 and CDR2: SGHRS, YFSETQ. There are 13 residues in the CDR3. The ends were cut back, 1 base at V and 1 base at J, with 5 bases in the middle. The CDR3: CASSLYVQETQYF. CDR3 nucleotide sequence: TGCGCCAGCAGCTTGTATGTCCAAGAGACCCAGTACTTC.

A few counts support this clonotype. The chain recombines TRBV29-1 with TRBJ2-2; TRBD2 matches at 7 bases. Germline-derived CDR1 and CDR2 are SQVTM and ANQGSEA. The V segment lost 0 bases and the J segment 3 bases; nucleotides outside the gene matches: 4. The CDR3 consists of 15 residues. CDR3 DNA: TGCAGCGTTGAAGAGGCGGGAGCGTACACCGGGGAGCTGTTTTTT. This codes for CSVEEAGAYTGELFF.

This clonotype came up a few times. This chain connects TRBV12-3 or TRBV12-4 to TRBJ1-4; TRBD1 matches 7 bases. Trimming took 6 bases from V and 8 from J; bases not matched to a gene: 6. This CDR3 has 13 residues. The CDR3 bases are TGTGCCAGCAGACCAACAGGGGCCGAAAAACTGTTTTTT. Residues: CASRPTGAEKLFF.

This sequence joins TRBV29-1 and TRBJ2-3; D is possibly TRBD1 (5 bases). CDR3 length equals 10 residues. Germline CDR1 reads SQVTM; CDR2 reads ANQGSEA. V lost 7 bases and J 7 bases, leaving 9 bases between the germline ends. CDR3 sequence (DNA): TGCAGCGGTGACAGAAATACGCAGTATTTT. This gives the protein CSGDRNTQYF.

The gene calls are TRBV5-1 and TRBJ2-1, with a weak D call TRBD1 (6 bases). Between the trimmed V and J ends, which lost 0 bases and 3 bases, there was a span of 10 bases. The germline gives CDR1 SGHRS, CDR2 YFSETQ. The CDR3 runs to 15 residues. This chain's CDR3 is CASSLEAGDYNEQFF. The CDR3 bases are TGCGCCAGCAGCTTGGAGGCAGGGGACTACAATGAGCAGTTCTTC.

The chain has TRBV7-9 and TRBJ1-2; 10 bases are a match to TRBD1. Germline V gives CDR1 SEHNR, CDR2 FQNEAQ (reference sequence). This CDR3 region has 16 residues. The V and J ends lost 5 bases and 5 bases, in that order; junction bases with no gene match: 11. CDR3 sequence: CASSATRDRGLYGYTF. Here the CDR3 DNA reads TGTGCCAGCAGCGCAACCCGGGACAGGGGCTTGTATGGCTACACCTTC. Complete variable domain (other parts from reference TRBV7-9 and TRBJ1-2): DTGVSQNPRHKITKRGQNVTFRCDPISEHNRLYWYRQTLGQGPEFLTYFQNEAQLEKSRLLSDRFSAERPKGSFSTLEIQRTEQGDSAMYLCASSATRDRGLYGYTFGSGTRLTVV.

The chain carries TRBV29-1 and TRBJ1-1; no clear D gene. The CDR3 runs to 14 residues. The germline V and J ends were trimmed by 1 base and 0 bases, with 9 bases remaining between them. Germline assignment: CDR1 SQVTM and CDR2 ANQGSEA. Here the CDR3 reads CSVEGGDLNTEAFF. In DNA form, the CDR3 reads TGCAGCGTTGAAGGGGGAGATTTGAACACTGAAGCTTTCTTT.

This clonotype came up a few times. The CDR3 coding sequence is TGCAGTGCTAGAAGTCAGCGGTACAATGAGCAGTTCTTC. Residues: CSARSQRYNEQFF. The chain carries TRBV20-1 and TRBJ2-1, with D tentatively TRBD2 (5 bases). CDR3 length: 13 residues. V was trimmed by 2 bases and J by 4 bases, leaving 9 bases between them. Looked up from germline, CDR1 is DFQATT and CDR2 is SNEGSKA (reference sequence).